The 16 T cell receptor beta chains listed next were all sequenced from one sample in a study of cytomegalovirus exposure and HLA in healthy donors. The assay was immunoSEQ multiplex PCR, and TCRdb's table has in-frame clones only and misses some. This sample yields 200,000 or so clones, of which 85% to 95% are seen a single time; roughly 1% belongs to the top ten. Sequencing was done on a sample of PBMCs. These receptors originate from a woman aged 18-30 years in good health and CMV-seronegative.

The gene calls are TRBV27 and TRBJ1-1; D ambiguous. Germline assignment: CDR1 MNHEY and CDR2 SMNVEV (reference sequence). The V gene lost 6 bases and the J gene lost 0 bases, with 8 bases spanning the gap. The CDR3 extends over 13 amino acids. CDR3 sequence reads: CASSSRMNTEAFF. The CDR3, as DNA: TGTGCCAGCAGCTCGAGGATGAACACTGAAGCTTTCTTT.

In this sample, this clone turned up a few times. This chain's CDR3 is CATSTGDNQPQHF. The CDR3 DNA reads as TGTGCCACCTCGACAGGGGATAATCAGCCCCAGCATTTT. The chain has TRBV10-3 and TRBJ1-5; 8 bases align to TRBD1. The germline gives CDR1 ENHRY, CDR2 SYGVKD. V lost 10 bases to trimming and J lost 4 bases; unmatched junction nucleotides: 6. The CDR3 totals 13 residues.

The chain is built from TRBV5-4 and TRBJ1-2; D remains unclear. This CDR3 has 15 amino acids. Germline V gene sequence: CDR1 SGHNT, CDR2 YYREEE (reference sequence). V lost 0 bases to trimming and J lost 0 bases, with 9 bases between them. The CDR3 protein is CASSLAAFANYGYTF. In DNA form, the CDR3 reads TGTGCCAGCAGCTTGGCCGCGTTCGCTAACTATGGCTACACCTTC.

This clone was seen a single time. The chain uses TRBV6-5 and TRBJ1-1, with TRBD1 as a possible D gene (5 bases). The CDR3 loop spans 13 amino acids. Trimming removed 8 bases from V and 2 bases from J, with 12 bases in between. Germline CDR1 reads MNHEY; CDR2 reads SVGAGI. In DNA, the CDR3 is TGTGCCAGCGCGCGACAGTATAACACTGAAGCTTTCTTT. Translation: CASARQYNTEAFF.

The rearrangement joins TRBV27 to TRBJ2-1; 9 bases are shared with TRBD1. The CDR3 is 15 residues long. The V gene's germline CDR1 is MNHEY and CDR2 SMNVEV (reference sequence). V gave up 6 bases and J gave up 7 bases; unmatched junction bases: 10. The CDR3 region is CASRTDRGGSNEQFF. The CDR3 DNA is TGTGCCAGCAGGACGGACAGGGGAGGGAGTAATGAGCAGTTCTTC.

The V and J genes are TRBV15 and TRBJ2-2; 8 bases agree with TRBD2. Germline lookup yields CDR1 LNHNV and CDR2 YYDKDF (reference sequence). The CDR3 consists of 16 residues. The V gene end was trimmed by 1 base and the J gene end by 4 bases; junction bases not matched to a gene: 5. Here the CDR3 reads CATSRVWAGGTGELFF. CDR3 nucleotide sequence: TGTGCCACCAGCAGAGTTTGGGCGGGAGGCACCGGGGAGCTGTTTTTT.

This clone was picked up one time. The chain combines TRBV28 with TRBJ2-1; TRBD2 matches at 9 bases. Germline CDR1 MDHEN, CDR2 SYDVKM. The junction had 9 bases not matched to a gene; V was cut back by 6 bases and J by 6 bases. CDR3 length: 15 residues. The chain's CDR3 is CASRGSGSISNEQFF. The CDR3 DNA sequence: TGTGCCAGCAGGGGTAGCGGGAGCATAAGCAATGAGCAGTTCTTC.

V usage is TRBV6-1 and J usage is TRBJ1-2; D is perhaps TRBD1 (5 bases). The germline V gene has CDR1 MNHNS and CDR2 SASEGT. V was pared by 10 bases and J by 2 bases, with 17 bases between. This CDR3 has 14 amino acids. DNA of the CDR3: TGTGCCACCAAGAAGACAGACCTAAACTATGGCTACACCTTC. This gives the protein CATKKTDLNYGYTF.

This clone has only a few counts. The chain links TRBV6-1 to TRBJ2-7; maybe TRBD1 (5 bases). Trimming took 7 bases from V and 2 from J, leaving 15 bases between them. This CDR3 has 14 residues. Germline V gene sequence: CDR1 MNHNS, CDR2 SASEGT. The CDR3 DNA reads TGTGCCAGCACCCGACAGATTAGGACCTACGAGCAGTACTTC. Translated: CASTRQIRTYEQYF.

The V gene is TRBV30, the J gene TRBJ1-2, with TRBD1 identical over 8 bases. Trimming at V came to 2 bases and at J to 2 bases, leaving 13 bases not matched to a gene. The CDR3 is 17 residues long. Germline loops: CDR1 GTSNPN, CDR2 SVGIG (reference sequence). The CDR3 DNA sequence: TGTGCCTGGAGTCCAAAGGGGGCGGACAGGGCCAACTATGGCTACACCTTC. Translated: CAWSPKGADRANYGYTF.

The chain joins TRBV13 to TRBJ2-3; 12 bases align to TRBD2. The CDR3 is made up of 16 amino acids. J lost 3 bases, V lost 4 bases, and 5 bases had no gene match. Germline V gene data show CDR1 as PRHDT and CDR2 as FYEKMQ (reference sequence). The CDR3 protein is CASSSGLAGRTDTQYF. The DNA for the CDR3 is TGTGCCAGCAGCTCCGGACTAGCGGGAAGAACAGATACGCAGTATTTT.

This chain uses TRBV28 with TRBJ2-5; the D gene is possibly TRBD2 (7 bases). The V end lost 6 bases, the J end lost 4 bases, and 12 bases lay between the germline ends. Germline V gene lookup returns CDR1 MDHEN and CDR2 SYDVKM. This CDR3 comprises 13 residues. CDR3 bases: TGTGCCAGCAGCCTAGGGGGGGCAGAGACCCAGTACTTC. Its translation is CASSLGGAETQYF.

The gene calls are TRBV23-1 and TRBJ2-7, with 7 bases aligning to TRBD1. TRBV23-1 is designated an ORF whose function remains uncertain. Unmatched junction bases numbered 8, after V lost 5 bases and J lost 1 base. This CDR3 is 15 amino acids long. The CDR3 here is CASSSRQGLSYEQYF. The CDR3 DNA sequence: TGCGCCAGCAGTTCCCGACAGGGCTTATCCTACGAGCAGTACTTC.

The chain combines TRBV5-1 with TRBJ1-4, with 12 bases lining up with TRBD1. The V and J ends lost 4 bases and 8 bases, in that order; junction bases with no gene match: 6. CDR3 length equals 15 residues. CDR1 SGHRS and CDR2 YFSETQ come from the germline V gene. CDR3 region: CASSTTGTGGEKLFF. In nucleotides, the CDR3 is TGCGCCAGCAGCACCACCGGGACAGGGGGCGAAAAACTGTTTTTT.

The CDR3 bases are TGCGCCAGCAGTGAGCCCAGCGGGATTGGAGATGAGCAGTTCTTC. Translating gives CASSEPSGIGDEQFF. The chain is built from TRBV10-2 and TRBJ2-1; 7 bases align to TRBD2. Germline V gene data show CDR1 as WSHSY and CDR2 as SAAADI. The CDR3 is made up of 15 amino acids. V gave up 2 bases and J gave up 8 bases; unmatched junction bases: 9.

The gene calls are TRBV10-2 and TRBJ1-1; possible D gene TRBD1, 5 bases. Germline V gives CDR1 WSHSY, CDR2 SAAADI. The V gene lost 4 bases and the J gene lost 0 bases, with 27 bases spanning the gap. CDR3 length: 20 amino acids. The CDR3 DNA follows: TGCGCCAGCAGTGGTCAGCACCTCCTACAAGACAGTCCCTTGAACACTGAAGCTTTCTTT. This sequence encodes CASSGQHLLQDSPLNTEAFF.